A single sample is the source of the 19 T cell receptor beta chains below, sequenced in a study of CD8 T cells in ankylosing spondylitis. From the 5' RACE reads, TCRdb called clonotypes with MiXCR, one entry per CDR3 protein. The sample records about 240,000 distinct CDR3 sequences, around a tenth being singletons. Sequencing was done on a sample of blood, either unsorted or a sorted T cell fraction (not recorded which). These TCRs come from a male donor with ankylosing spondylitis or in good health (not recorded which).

The DNA for the CDR3 is TGTGCCAGCAGCTTAGTACACAGACAAGAGACCCAGTACTTC. Residues: CASSLVHRQETQYF. V gene TRBV11-2 combines with J gene TRBJ2-5, with D unresolved. V lost 1 base, J lost 2 bases, and 8 bases lay in between. Per germline, CDR1 SGHAT and CDR2 FQNNGV. This CDR3 comprises 14 residues.

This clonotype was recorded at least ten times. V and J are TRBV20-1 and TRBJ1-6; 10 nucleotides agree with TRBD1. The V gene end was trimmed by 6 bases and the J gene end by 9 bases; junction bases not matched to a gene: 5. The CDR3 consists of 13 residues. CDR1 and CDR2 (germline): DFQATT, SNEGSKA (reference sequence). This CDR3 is CSARTGGSSPLHF. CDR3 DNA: TGCAGTGCCCGGACAGGGGGGTCTTCACCCCTCCACTTT.

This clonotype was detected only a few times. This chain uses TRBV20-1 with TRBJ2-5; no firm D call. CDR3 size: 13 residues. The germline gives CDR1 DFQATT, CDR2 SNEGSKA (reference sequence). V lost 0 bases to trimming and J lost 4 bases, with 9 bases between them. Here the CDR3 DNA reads TGCAGTGCTAGAGAGCGCCCCGGAGAGACCCAGTACTTC. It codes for CSARERPGETQYF.

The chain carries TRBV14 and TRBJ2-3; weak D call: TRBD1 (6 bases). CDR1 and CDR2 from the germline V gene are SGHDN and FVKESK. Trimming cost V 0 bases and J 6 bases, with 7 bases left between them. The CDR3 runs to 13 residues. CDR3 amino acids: CASSQEGADTQYF. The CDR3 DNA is TGTGCCAGCAGCCAAGAGGGGGCGGATACGCAGTATTTT.

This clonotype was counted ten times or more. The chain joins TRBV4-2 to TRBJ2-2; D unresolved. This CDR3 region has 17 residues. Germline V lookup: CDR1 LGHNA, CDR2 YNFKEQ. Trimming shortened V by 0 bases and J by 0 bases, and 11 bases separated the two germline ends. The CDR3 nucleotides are TGTGCCAGCAGCCAAGAAAGTCAGCCTACGAACACCGGGGAGCTGTTTTTT. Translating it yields CASSQESQPTNTGELFF.

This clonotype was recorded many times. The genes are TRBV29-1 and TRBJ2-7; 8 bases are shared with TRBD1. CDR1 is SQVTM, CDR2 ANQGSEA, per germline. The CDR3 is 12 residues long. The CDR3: CGIRTGSDEQYF. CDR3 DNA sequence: TGCGGGATACGGACAGGGTCCGACGAGCAGTACTTC.

Here the CDR3 DNA reads TGTGCCACTTTGGATGTTCTGGGGTCGACTGAAGCTTTCTTT. Translating it yields CATLDVLGSTEAFF. The rearrangement joins TRBV6-5 to TRBJ1-1; D is uncertain. Germline V gene sequence: CDR1 MNHEY, CDR2 SVGAGI. This CDR3 contains 14 residues. Trimming pared 10 bases from V and 5 bases from J, leaving 20 bases between.

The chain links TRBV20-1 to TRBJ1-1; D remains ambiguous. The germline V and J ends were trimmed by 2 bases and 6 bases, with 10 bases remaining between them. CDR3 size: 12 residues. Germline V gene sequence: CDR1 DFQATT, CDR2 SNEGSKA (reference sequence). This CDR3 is CSARLYPAEAFF. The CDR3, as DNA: TGCAGTGCTAGATTATATCCTGCTGAAGCTTTCTTT.

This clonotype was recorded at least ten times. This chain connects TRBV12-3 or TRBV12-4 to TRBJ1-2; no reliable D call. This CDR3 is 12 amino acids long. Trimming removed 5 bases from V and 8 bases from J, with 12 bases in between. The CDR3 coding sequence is TGTGCCAGCAGTGATAGAAGGCGGGGCTACACCTTC. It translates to CASSDRRRGYTF.

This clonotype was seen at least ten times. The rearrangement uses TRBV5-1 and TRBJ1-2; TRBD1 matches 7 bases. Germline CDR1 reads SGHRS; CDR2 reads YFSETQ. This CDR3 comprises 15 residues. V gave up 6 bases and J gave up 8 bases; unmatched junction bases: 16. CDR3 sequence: CASKGSRDSGKGYTF. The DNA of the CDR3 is TGCGCCAGCAAAGGTTCCCGGGACAGCGGGAAGGGCTACACCTTC.

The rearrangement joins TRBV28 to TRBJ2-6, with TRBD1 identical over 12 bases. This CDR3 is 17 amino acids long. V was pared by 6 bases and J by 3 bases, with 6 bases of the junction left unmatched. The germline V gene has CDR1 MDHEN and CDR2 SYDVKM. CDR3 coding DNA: TGTGCCAGCAGACCGGGACAGGGGGCGCTTGGGGCCAACGTCCTGACTTTC. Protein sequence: CASRPGQGALGANVLTF.

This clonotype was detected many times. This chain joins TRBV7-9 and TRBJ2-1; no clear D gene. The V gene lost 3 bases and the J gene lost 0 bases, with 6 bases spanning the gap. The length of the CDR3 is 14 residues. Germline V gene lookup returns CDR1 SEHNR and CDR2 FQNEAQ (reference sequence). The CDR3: CASSLTSSYNEQFF. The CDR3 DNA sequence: TGTGCCAGCAGCTTGACCAGCTCCTACAATGAGCAGTTCTTC.

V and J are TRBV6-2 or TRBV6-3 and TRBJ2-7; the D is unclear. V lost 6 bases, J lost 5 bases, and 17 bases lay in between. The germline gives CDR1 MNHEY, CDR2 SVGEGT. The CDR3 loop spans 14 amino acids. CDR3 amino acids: CASSPDPGHHEQYF. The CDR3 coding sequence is TGTGCCAGCAGCCCGGACCCCGGGCACCACGAGCAGTACTTC.

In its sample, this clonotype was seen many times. The CDR3 DNA reads TGCAGCGTTGAAAATACGGAGACGGCTGGGGAGCTGTTTTTT. Translated, it gives CSVENTETAGELFF. This chain connects TRBV29-1 to TRBJ2-2; D uncertain. V gave up 2 bases and J gave up 8 bases, with 15 bases separating them. This CDR3 comprises 14 residues. CDR1 SQVTM and CDR2 ANQGSEA come from the germline V gene.

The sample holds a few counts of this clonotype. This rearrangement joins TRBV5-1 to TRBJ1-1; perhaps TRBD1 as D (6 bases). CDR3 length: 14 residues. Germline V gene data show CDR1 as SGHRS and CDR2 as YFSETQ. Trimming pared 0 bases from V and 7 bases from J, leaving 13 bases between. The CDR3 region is CASSLAGTRIEAFF. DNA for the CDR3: TGCGCCAGCAGCTTGGCCGGGACACGGATTGAAGCTTTCTTT.

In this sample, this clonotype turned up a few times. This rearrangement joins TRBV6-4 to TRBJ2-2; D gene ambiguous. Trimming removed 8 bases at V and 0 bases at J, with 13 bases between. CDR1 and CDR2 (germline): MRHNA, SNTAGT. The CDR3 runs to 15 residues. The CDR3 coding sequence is TGTGCCAGCCTACGCGGCACTTCGAACACCGGGGAGCTGTTTTTT. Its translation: CASLRGTSNTGELFF.

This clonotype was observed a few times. The CDR3 region is CASRDSAKAGELFF. The CDR3 DNA is TGTGCCAGCAGGGACAGTGCTAAAGCCGGGGAGCTGTTTTTT. The genes are TRBV12-3 or TRBV12-4 and TRBJ2-2; D possibly corresponds to TRBD1 (6 bases). V lost 6 bases and J 6 bases, leaving 14 bases between the germline ends. The CDR3 spans 14 residues.

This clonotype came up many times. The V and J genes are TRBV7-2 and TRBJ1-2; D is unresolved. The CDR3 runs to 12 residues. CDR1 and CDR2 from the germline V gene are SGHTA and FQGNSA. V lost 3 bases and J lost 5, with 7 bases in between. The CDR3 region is CASSFPQYGYTF. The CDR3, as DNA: TGTGCCAGCAGCTTCCCCCAGTATGGCTACACCTTC. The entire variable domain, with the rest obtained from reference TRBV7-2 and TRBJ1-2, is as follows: GAGVSQSPSNKVTEKGKDVELRCDPISGHTALYWYRQSLGQGLEFLIYFQGNSAPDKSGLPSDRFSAERTGGSVSTLTIQRTQQEDSAVYLCASSFPQYGYTFGSGTRLTVV.

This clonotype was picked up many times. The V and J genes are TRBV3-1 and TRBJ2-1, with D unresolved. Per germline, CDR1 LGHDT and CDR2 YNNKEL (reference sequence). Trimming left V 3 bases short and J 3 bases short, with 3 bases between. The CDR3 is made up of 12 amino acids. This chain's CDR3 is CASSQGYNEQFF. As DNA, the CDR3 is TGTGCCAGCAGCCAGGGCTACAATGAGCAGTTCTTC.